These 22 T cell receptor beta chains came from one sample sequenced in a study of blood T cell repertoires in COVID-19. Sequencing was performed with immunoSEQ multiplex PCR; in TCRdb, only in-frame clones are kept and a portion is missing. The data contain some 66,000 clones, 90% to 95% of them singletons. Sequencing was performed on peripheral blood. The receptors derive from a human donor in a cohort sampled during active COVID-19.

The chain employs TRBV5-1 and TRBJ2-3; 8 positions agree with TRBD2. J lost 2 bases, V lost 0 bases, and 5 bases had no gene match. The CDR3 covers 16 residues. CDR1 and CDR2 from the germline V gene are SGHRS and YFSETQ. CDR3 coding DNA: TGCGCCAGCAGCTTGGGAAGCGGGAGAGTCACAGATACGCAGTATTTT. This encodes CASSLGSGRVTDTQYF.

The rearrangement links TRBV7-2 to TRBJ2-1, with 8 bases matching TRBD2. With 1 base clipped from V and 4 bases from J, the junction kept 6 bases outside the gene matches. Germline CDR1 reads SGHTA; CDR2 reads FQGNSA. The CDR3 is made up of 16 amino acids. The CDR3 protein is CASSLDMASGYNEQFF. Written as DNA, the CDR3 is TGTGCCAGCAGCTTAGACATGGCTAGCGGGTACAATGAGCAGTTCTTC.

The chain recombines TRBV7-2 with TRBJ2-3; 8 nucleotides agree with TRBD1. V shed 2 bases and J 10 bases; nucleotides not matched to a gene: 8. CDR3 size: 14 residues. Germline V gene lookup returns CDR1 SGHTA and CDR2 FQGNSA. The DNA of the CDR3 is TGTGCCAGCAGCTTACCAGGGGGCATGGGTTCGCAGTATTTT. Translation gives CASSLPGGMGSQYF.

This clone occurred a few times. The V call is TRBV19, the J call TRBJ2-7, with D possibly matching TRBD1 (5 bases). V lost 7 bases to trimming and J lost 2 bases, with 9 bases between them. Germline loops: CDR1 LNHDA, CDR2 SQIVND (reference sequence). This CDR3 has 12 amino acids. This CDR3 is CASKGVAYEQYF. The CDR3 nucleotides are TGTGCCAGTAAAGGGGTAGCCTACGAGCAGTACTTC.

The chain links TRBV28 to TRBJ2-1; TRBD2 agrees at 12 bases. The CDR3 covers 17 residues. Per the germline V gene, CDR1 is MDHEN and CDR2 is SYDVKM. The V and J ends lost 4 bases and 7 bases, in that order; junction bases with no gene match: 11. CDR3 DNA sequence: TGTGCCAGCAGTTCACTTCTAGCGGGAGGGGCCTCTAATGAGCAGTTCTTC. Translated: CASSSLLAGGASNEQFF. Combining the CDR3 with reference TRBV28 and TRBJ2-1 gives the whole variable domain DVKVTQSSRYLVKRTGEKVFLECVQDMDHENMFWYRQDPGLGLRLIYFSYDVKMKEKGDIPEGYSVSREKKERFSLILESASTNQTSMYLCASSSLLAGGASNEQFFGPGTRLTVL.

This clone was detected only once. The chain couples TRBV7-9 to TRBJ2-7; maybe TRBD1 (6 bases). The CDR3 extends over 14 amino acids. V was pared by 5 bases and J by 2 bases, with 13 bases between. Germline CDR1 reads SEHNR; CDR2 reads FQNEAQ (reference sequence). The CDR3 region is CASSPFGQTYEQYF. The CDR3 bases are TGTGCCAGCAGCCCTTTTGGACAGACCTACGAGCAGTACTTC.

The V gene is TRBV18, the J gene TRBJ2-5; TRBD2 matches at 9 bases. This CDR3 has 16 amino acids. Unmatched junction bases numbered 8, after V lost 2 bases and J lost 4 bases. Germline lookup yields CDR1 KGHSH and CDR2 LQKENI. The DNA for the CDR3 is TGTGCCAGCTCACCAAACCGCGGGGGGGCTGGAGAGACCCAGTACTTC. Protein product: CASSPNRGGAGETQYF.

The V and J genes are TRBV19 and TRBJ2-5; 7 nucleotides align to TRBD2. The V segment lost 7 bases and the J segment 4 bases; nucleotides outside the gene matches: 9. Germline CDR1 is LNHDA and CDR2 is SQIVND (reference sequence). CDR3 size: 14 residues. The DNA of the CDR3 is TGTGCCAGTAAAACCTCCGGCGGGAGAGAGACCCAGTACTTC. Its translation: CASKTSGGRETQYF.

The chain has TRBV19 and TRBJ2-2; 7 nucleotides agree with TRBD1. In germline, CDR1 is LNHDA, CDR2 SQIVND (reference sequence). CDR3 length equals 14 residues. J was trimmed by 7 bases and V by 7 bases; bases with no gene match: 9. CDR3 region: CASIPTGSYGELFF. For the CDR3, the DNA is TGTGCCAGTATCCCGACAGGGTCTTACGGGGAGCTGTTTTTT.

The chain links TRBV19 to TRBJ1-2; D call uncertain. The CDR3 spans 15 residues. Trimming took off 5 bases at V and 11 bases at J, with 24 bases between the two ends. Germline V CDR1 and CDR2: LNHDA, SQIVND (reference sequence). In nucleotides, the CDR3 is TGTGCCAGTAGTGAACGCGGTGCACCTCCATCGATATACACCTTC. This codes for CASSERGAPPSIYTF.

V and J are TRBV4-3 and TRBJ1-2, with D possibly matching TRBD1 (6 bases). The V gene's germline CDR1 is LGHNA and CDR2 YSLEER. The V and J ends lost 0 bases and 2 bases respectively, with 10 bases between them. The CDR3 runs to 15 residues. The CDR3 sequence is CASSQDGTQNYGYTF. For the CDR3, the DNA is TGCGCCAGCAGCCAAGATGGGACACAAAACTATGGCTACACCTTC.

This chain joins TRBV7-9 and TRBJ2-5, with 10 bases matching TRBD1. Germline loops: CDR1 SEHNR, CDR2 FQNEAQ (reference sequence). With 5 bases clipped from V and 1 base from J, the junction kept 4 bases outside the gene matches. The CDR3 sequence is 15 residues long. The CDR3 DNA follows: TGTGCCAGCAGCGGCCGGGACAGGGGCCAAGAGACCCAGTACTTC. This encodes CASSGRDRGQETQYF.

This clone has only one observation. The chain combines TRBV7-2 with TRBJ1-2; tentative D call: TRBD1 (6 bases). The V and J ends lost 3 bases and 0 bases respectively, with 14 bases between them. The length of the CDR3 is 16 residues. CDR1 is SGHTA, CDR2 FQGNSA, per germline. The CDR3 is CASSFPGQSSNYGYTF. In DNA form, the CDR3 reads TGTGCCAGCAGCTTCCCAGGACAGTCATCTAACTATGGCTACACCTTC.

The table lists this clone with a count of one. This sequence joins TRBV10-3 and TRBJ2-1; 7 bases are shared with TRBD1. The V and J ends lost 8 bases and 0 bases, in that order; junction bases with no gene match: 4. This CDR3 has 14 residues. Germline CDR1 is ENHRY and CDR2 is SYGVKD. The CDR3 nucleotides are TGTGCCATCCAGACAGGGAGCTCCTACAATGAGCAGTTCTTC. It encodes CAIQTGSSYNEQFF.

The genes are TRBV18 and TRBJ1-2; D is ambiguous. CDR1 is KGHSH, CDR2 LQKENI, per germline. V dropped 2 bases and J dropped 3 bases, with 10 bases sitting between them. The CDR3 sequence is 14 residues long. The CDR3 here is CASSPEGSDYGYTF. The CDR3 DNA sequence: TGTGCCAGCTCACCAGAGGGTTCGGACTATGGCTACACCTTC.

The chain joins TRBV27 to TRBJ1-3, with 7 bases that match TRBD1. CDR3 size: 16 residues. Trimming cost V 0 bases and J 4 bases; bases outside gene matches: 6. The germline CDR1 and CDR2 sequences are MNHEY and SMNVEV (reference sequence). The CDR3 here is CASSLSIPGQGNTIYF. The DNA of the CDR3 is TGTGCCAGCAGTTTATCCATACCGGGACAGGGAAACACCATATATTTT.

In this sample, this clone turned up once. CDR3 sequence reads: CASSLVGGPDTDTQYF. In nucleotides, the CDR3 is TGCGCCAGCAGCTTGGTGGGGGGACCCGACACAGATACGCAGTATTTT. This chain connects TRBV5-1 to TRBJ2-3; D possibly corresponds to TRBD2 (6 bases). The germline V gene has CDR1 SGHRS and CDR2 YFSETQ. Trimming took 0 bases from V and 2 from J, leaving 13 bases between them. The CDR3 is 16 amino acids.

The rearrangement joins TRBV7-3 to TRBJ2-1; no definite D call. Between the trimmed V and J ends, which lost 2 bases and 0 bases, there was a span of 8 bases. The germline gives CDR1 SGHTA, CDR2 FQGTGA. The CDR3 spans 15 residues. CDR3 region: CASSLALSSYNEQFF. The DNA of the CDR3 is TGTGCCAGCAGCTTAGCGCTAAGCTCCTACAATGAGCAGTTCTTC.

The chain couples TRBV9 to TRBJ2-5; D is possibly TRBD1 (5 bases). V lost 0 bases and J lost 3, with 12 bases in between. The CDR3 has 15 residues. Germline-derived CDR1 and CDR2 are SGDLS and YYNGEE. CDR3 protein: CASSVDGVREETQYF. The CDR3 DNA reads TGTGCCAGCAGCGTAGATGGAGTCAGGGAAGAGACCCAGTACTTC.

To note about this clone: The junction shows a germline mismatch at one end, possibly a read error. The gene calls are TRBV7-7 and TRBJ1-3; maybe TRBD1 (6 bases). The CDR3 sequence is 16 residues long. The germline gives CDR1 SSHAT, CDR2 FNYEAQ (reference sequence). Here the CDR3 reads CASSLGVRGSGNTIYF. The CDR3 coding sequence is TGTGCTAGCAGCTTAGGTGTCAGGGGTTCCGGAAACACCATATATTTT. Using reference TRBV7-7 and TRBJ1-3 for the parts outside the CDR3, the full variable domain is GAGVSQSPRYKVTKRGQDVTLRCDPISSHATLYWYQQALGQGPEFLTYFNYEAQPDKSGLPSDRFSAERPEGSISTLTIQRTEQRDSAMYRCASSLGVRGSGNTIYFGEGSWLTVV.

The chain has TRBV20-1 and TRBJ2-1; 9 nucleotides match TRBD2. Germline V gene lookup returns CDR1 DFQATT and CDR2 SNEGSKA (reference sequence). Trimming removed 3 bases from V and 4 bases from J; junction bases left unmatched: 13. The CDR3 has 17 residues. Here the CDR3 reads CSASRERGAARYNEQFF. In DNA form, the CDR3 reads TGCAGTGCTAGTCGTGAGCGGGGGGCGGCTAGGTACAATGAGCAGTTCTTC.

This clone was observed once. The chain links TRBV11-3 to TRBJ2-5; the D gene is possibly TRBD2 (7 bases). The CDR3 extends over 15 amino acids. The germline V gene encodes CDR1 SGHNT and CDR2 YENEEA. V gave up 5 bases and J gave up 2 bases, with 15 bases separating them. The CDR3 protein is CASSQGGVGQETQYF. DNA for the CDR3: TGTGCCAGCAGCCAAGGGGGGGTCGGGCAAGAGACCCAGTACTTC. Based on the CDR3 plus reference TRBV11-3 and TRBJ2-5, the full variable domain is EAGVVQSPRYKIIEKKQPVAFWCNPISGHNTLYWYLQNLGQGPELLIRYENEEAVDDSQLPKDRFSAERLKGVDSTLKIQPAELGDSAVYLCASSQGGVGQETQYFGPGTRLLVL.